These 20 T cell receptor beta chains share one sample of origin, sequenced in a study of T-cell reconstitution after alpha-beta-depleted transplantation in children. Researchers prepared the TCRbeta library using unique molecular identifiers, the study reports. MiXCR, applied by TCRdb to the PCR reads, yields one record per CDR3 protein. This sample has 490,000 or so distinct CDR3 sequences, with 8% to 11% found just once. Source: PBMCs, taken before TCRalphabeta/CD19-depleted stem cell transplant. These receptors originate from a child aged 2 to 10 with inherited bone marrow failure, due to receive a stem cell transplant.

This clonotype was seen only a few times. In DNA, the CDR3 is TGTGCCAGCAGATCAATGGGGTCGAAGGCTTTCTTT. It specifies CASRSMGSKAFF. J is TRBJ1-1 and V is TRBV27, with D unresolved. Between the trimmed V and J ends, which lost 6 bases and 11 bases, there was a span of 16 bases. This CDR3 is built from 12 residues. Germline V gene lookup returns CDR1 MNHEY and CDR2 SMNVEV (reference sequence).

V is TRBV30 and J is TRBJ1-1, with D possibly TRBD1 on 5 matching bases. CDR3 size: 13 residues. CDR1 is GTSNPN, CDR2 SVGIG, per germline (reference sequence). The CDR3 protein is CALSMGDFTEAFF. The CDR3 DNA is TGTGCGCTCTCGATGGGGGATTTTACTGAAGCTTTCTTT.

In this sample, this clonotype turned up many times. The CDR3 bases are TGTGCCAGCAGCCCTTGGACATACGGCGGGGAGCTGTTTTTT. This translates into CASSPWTYGGELFF. The rearrangement uses TRBV28 and TRBJ2-2, with D possibly TRBD1 on 5 matching bases. V was cut by 6 bases and J by 7 bases, with 15 bases left in between. This CDR3 spans 14 amino acids. Germline V gene data show CDR1 as MDHEN and CDR2 as SYDVKM.

This clonotype was seen ten or more times. The J gene is TRBJ2-3, the V gene TRBV20-1, with D perhaps matching TRBD2 (5 bases). The CDR3 consists of 15 residues. V lost 0 bases and J 1 base, leaving 11 bases between the germline ends. The germline gives CDR1 DFQATT, CDR2 SNEGSKA (reference sequence). Written as DNA, the CDR3 is TGCAGTGCTAGAGATTACACGAGGGGCACAGATACGCAGTATTTT. Protein product: CSARDYTRGTDTQYF.

This clonotype occurred a few times. J is TRBJ2-2 and V is TRBV24-1; 12 bases align to TRBD1. CDR3 size: 17 residues. Looked up from germline, CDR1 is KGHDR and CDR2 is SFDVKD. J was trimmed by 2 bases and V by 3 bases; bases with no gene match: 3. The DNA of the CDR3 is TGTGCCACCAGTGATCCCGGGACAGGGGGCAACACCGGGGAGCTGTTTTTT. It yields the protein CATSDPGTGGNTGELFF.

This clonotype was seen at least ten times. The J gene is TRBJ2-1, the V gene TRBV15; TRBD1 is a possible D gene (6 bases). The CDR3 spans 16 residues. The V gene's germline CDR1 is LNHNV and CDR2 YYDKDF (reference sequence). Trimming took 0 bases from V and 7 from J, leaving 16 bases between them. The CDR3 region has the DNA TGTGCCACCAGCAGAGATGGGGTACAGGGTAGGAATGAGCAGTTCTTC. It yields the protein CATSRDGVQGRNEQFF. Combining the CDR3 with reference TRBV15 and TRBJ2-1 gives the whole variable domain DAMVIQNPRYQVTQFGKPVTLSCSQTLNHNVMYWYQQKSSQAPKLLFHYYDKDFNNEADTPDNFQSRRPNTSFCFLDIRSPGLGDTAMYLCATSRDGVQGRNEQFFGPGTRLTVL.

This clonotype has a count of ten or more. The V call is TRBV18, the J call TRBJ1-2; no reliable D call. This CDR3 has 13 residues. Trimming removed 0 bases at V and 6 bases at J, with 8 bases between. Germline CDR1 KGHSH, CDR2 LQKENI. CDR3 DNA sequence: TGTGCCAGCTCACCACCGCAGGAGGATGGCTACACCTTC. It is translated as CASSPPQEDGYTF.

This clonotype was counted at least ten times. The rearrangement uses TRBV20-1 and TRBJ2-6; D unresolved. Germline V gene sequence: CDR1 DFQATT, CDR2 SNEGSKA (reference sequence). V dropped 6 bases and J dropped 0 bases, with 9 bases sitting between them. This CDR3 is built from 14 residues. CDR3 region: CSARKDSGANVLTF. The CDR3 nucleotides are TGCAGTGCAAGAAAGGACTCTGGGGCCAACGTCCTGACTTTC.

Comments on this clonotype: Given a much more abundant clone one base away, this may be a read error. The chain joins TRBV4-3 to TRBJ2-7; no reliable D call. Germline V gives CDR1 LGHNA, CDR2 YSLEER. The V end lost 0 bases, the J end lost 2 bases, and 11 bases lay between the germline ends. CDR3 length: 15 amino acids. Here the CDR3 reads CASSQERVHPYEQYF. The CDR3 DNA reads TGCGCCAGCAGCCAAGAACGGGTCCACCCCTACGAGCAGTACTTC.

This clonotype was seen at least ten times. The chain employs TRBV15 and TRBJ2-7; perhaps TRBD1 as D (6 bases). Germline V gene lookup returns CDR1 LNHNV and CDR2 YYDKDF (reference sequence). This CDR3 region has 14 residues. Trimming shortened V by 3 bases and J by 4 bases, and 13 bases separated the two germline ends. The CDR3 spells CATSRFPDSYEQYF. Here the CDR3 DNA reads TGTGCCACCAGCAGGTTCCCGGACAGTTACGAGCAGTACTTC.

This clonotype was observed many times. The rearrangement uses TRBV7-2 and TRBJ2-7; D gene unclear. The V end was cut by 3 bases, the J end by 0 bases, with 9 bases between. Germline values: CDR1 SGHTA, CDR2 FQGNSA. CDR3 size: 14 residues. CDR3 DNA: TGTGCCAGCAGCTTGAGCCAGGACTCCTACGAGCAGTACTTC. Its protein is CASSLSQDSYEQYF.

The chain has TRBV4-3 and TRBJ2-3; D gene ambiguous. CDR1 is LGHNA and CDR2 is YSLEER in the germline V gene. The CDR3 has 15 amino acids. The V end lost 4 bases, the J end lost 0 bases, and 11 bases lay between the germline ends. CDR3 nucleotides: TGCGCCAGCAGCCGGCTTACGGACAGCACAGATACGCAGTATTTT. It translates to CASSRLTDSTDTQYF.

This clonotype was detected only a few times. The chain recombines TRBV6-2 or TRBV6-3 with TRBJ2-5, with 8 bases fitting TRBD1. Germline loops: CDR1 MNHEY, CDR2 SVGEGT. V lost 3 bases and J lost 5; bases outside the gene matches: 5. This CDR3 is 14 amino acids long. Here the CDR3 DNA reads TGTGCCAGCAGTTATGGACAGGGACCGGAGACCCAGTACTTC. It codes for CASSYGQGPETQYF.

This clonotype was detected many times. The chain is built from TRBV7-8 and TRBJ2-1, with no clear D. The CDR3 extends over 12 amino acids. The germline V gene encodes CDR1 SGHVS and CDR2 FQNEAQ. V shed 5 bases and J shed 8 bases, with 10 bases lying between them. CDR3 sequence (DNA): TGTGCCAGCAGCCTGGGAAGGGATGAGCAGTTCTTC. Amino acid sequence: CASSLGRDEQFF.

This clonotype was recorded at least ten times. This chain uses TRBV4-3 with TRBJ2-5; TRBD2 aligns across 8 bases. From germline, CDR1 is LGHNA and CDR2 YSLEER. The CDR3 extends over 16 amino acids. The J segment lost 0 bases and the V segment lost 1 base, leaving 4 bases of the junction unmatched. The CDR3: CASSQVASGHQETQYF. In nucleotides, the CDR3 is TGCGCCAGCAGCCAAGTGGCTAGCGGGCACCAAGAGACCCAGTACTTC.

There are many counts of this clonotype. The chain carries TRBV20-1 and TRBJ1-5; 9 positions match TRBD1. CDR3 length: 16 amino acids. Germline V gives CDR1 DFQATT, CDR2 SNEGSKA (reference sequence). Unmatched junction bases numbered 12, after V lost 5 bases and J lost 4 bases. The CDR3 DNA follows: TGCAGTGCTTCTGGGACAGGGAACTATCTTAATCAGCCCCAGCATTTT. Protein product: CSASGTGNYLNQPQHF.

This clonotype was detected many times. The chain links TRBV12-3 or TRBV12-4 to TRBJ2-7; 8 bases map to TRBD1. With 5 bases clipped from V and 6 bases from J, the junction kept 9 bases outside the gene matches. This CDR3 is 14 amino acids long. The CDR3 nucleotides are TGTGCCAGCAGTCCCAGGGGGCAGGCCTTCGAGCAGTACTTC. This translates into CASSPRGQAFEQYF.

This clonotype was recorded at least ten times. A single base separates this from a much larger clone, so it may be a read error. V usage is TRBV28 and J usage is TRBJ2-7; 8 bases match TRBD1. The CDR3 has 13 residues. The V segment lost 6 bases and the J segment 2 bases; nucleotides outside the gene matches: 3. CDR1 is MDHEN, CDR2 SYDVKM, per germline. CDR3 sequence: CASSRQGTYEQYF. Here the CDR3 DNA reads TGTGCCAGCAGCCGACAGGGGACCTACGAGCAGTACTTC.

The chain links TRBV20-1 to TRBJ2-7; 9 bases map to TRBD1. CDR3 length: 14 residues. CDR1 is DFQATT and CDR2 is SNEGSKA in the germline V gene (reference sequence). With V trimmed by 5 bases and J by 0 bases, 5 bases remained unmatched. The CDR3 spells CSASGQGPSYEQYF. CDR3 bases: TGCAGTGCTTCCGGACAGGGGCCCTCCTACGAGCAGTACTTC.

In this sample, this clonotype turned up once. This may be a read error, as it is one base from a much larger clone. J is TRBJ2-5 and V is TRBV7-2; 8 bases are a match to TRBD2. There are 17 residues in the CDR3. The germline CDR1 and CDR2 sequences are SGHTA and FQGNSA. Trimming cost V 2 bases and J 4 bases; bases outside gene matches: 12. Here the CDR3 reads CASSLWAPGLGGETQYF. The CDR3 DNA is TGTGCCAGCAGCTTATGGGCCCCGGGACTAGGAGGAGAGACCCAGTACTTC.